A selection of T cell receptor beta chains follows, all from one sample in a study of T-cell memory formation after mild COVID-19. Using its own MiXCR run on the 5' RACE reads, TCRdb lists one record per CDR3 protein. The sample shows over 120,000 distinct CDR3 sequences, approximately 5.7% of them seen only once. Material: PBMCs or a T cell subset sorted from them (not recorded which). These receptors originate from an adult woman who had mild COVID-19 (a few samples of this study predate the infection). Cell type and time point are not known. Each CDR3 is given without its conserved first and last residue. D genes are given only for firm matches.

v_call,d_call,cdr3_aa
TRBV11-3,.,ASSLKGGTQETQY
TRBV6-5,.,ASSYSRQGRTEAF
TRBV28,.,ASSEGINEQY
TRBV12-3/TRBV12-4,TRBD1,ASMGSPTRGRETQY
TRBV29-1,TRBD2,SISSGGAGDTQY
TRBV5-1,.,ASSLEGPRQF
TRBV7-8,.,ASSLRVRDDQPQH
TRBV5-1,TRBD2,ASSSSGGNYNEQF
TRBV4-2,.,ASSPDGYNEQF
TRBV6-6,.,ASRPGHPNQPQH
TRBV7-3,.,ASSFSRDDEQF
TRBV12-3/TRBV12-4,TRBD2,ASSQGLAGYEQY
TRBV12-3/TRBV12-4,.,ASSLSTLNTEAF
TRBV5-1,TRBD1,ASRMTGVNNSPLH
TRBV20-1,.,SASPEGRSTDTQY
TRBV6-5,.,ASSYRQGGEKLF
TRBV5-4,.,ASSLGTSLDTQY
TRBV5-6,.,ASSLGRETSTDTQY
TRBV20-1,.,SALTGTGELF
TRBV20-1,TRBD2,SASGVISTSARDTQY
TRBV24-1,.,ATSDGKGETQY
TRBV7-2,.,ASLEPPTITQY
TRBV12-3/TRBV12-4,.,ASSRPGVGGSPLH
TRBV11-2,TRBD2,ASRSQGLAAYPQETQY
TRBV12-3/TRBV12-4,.,ASSGTGTHGYT
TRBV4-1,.,ASSQRWTSSEQY
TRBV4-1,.,ASSLEEHTGYEQY
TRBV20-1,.,SASAGDRYQPQH
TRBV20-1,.,SALQPGEAF
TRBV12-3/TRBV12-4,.,ASSLSSTDTQY
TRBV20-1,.,SARTSRRGYYEQY
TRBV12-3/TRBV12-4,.,ASYTRRKGDTQY
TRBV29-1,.,SVAPEYTQY
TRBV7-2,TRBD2,ASSRTSGGSGYEQY
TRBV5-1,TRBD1,ASSLDTGGETQY
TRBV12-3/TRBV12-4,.,ASSLTDTGNTIY
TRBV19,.,ASNRGPAGNTIY
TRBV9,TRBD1,ASSVDGQGRNEQF
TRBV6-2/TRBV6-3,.,ASSYGWTRVVQETQY
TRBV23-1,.,ASSDGQPLPIEQY